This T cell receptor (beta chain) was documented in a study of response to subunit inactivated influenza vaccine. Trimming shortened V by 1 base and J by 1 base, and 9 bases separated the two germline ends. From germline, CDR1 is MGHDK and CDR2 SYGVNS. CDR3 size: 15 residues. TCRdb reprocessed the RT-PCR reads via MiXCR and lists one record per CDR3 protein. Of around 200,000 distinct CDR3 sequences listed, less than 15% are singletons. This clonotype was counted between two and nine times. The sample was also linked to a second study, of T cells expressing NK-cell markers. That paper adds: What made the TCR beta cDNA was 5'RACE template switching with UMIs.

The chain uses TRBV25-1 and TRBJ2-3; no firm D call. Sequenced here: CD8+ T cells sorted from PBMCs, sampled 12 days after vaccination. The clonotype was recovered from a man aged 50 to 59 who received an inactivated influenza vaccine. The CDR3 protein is CASSEWSSRTDTQYF. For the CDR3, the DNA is TGTGCCAGCAGTGAATGGAGCAGCCGCACAGATACGCAGTATTTT.